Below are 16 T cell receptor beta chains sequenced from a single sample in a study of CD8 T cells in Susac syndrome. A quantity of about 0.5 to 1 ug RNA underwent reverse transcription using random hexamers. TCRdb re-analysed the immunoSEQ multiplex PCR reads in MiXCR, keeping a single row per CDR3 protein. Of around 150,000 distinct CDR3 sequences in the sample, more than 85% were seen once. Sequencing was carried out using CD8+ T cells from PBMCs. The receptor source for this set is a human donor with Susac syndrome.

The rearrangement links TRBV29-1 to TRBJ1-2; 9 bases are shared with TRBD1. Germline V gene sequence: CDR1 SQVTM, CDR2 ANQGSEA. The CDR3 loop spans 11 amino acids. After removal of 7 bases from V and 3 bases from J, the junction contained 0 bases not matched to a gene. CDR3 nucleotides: TGCAGCGGGGACAGGGACTATGGCTACACCTTC. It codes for CSGDRDYGYTF.

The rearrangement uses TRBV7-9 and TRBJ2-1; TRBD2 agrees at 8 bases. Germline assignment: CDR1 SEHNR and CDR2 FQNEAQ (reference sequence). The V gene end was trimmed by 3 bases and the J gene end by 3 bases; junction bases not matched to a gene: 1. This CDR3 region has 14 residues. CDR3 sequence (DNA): TGTGCCAGCAGCTTGACTAGCGTCTACAATGAGCAGTTCTTC. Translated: CASSLTSVYNEQFF.

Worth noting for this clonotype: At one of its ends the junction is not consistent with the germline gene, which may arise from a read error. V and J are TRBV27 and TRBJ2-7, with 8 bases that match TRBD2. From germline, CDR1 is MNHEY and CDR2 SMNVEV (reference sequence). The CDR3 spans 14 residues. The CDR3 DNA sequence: TGTGCCAGCAGTTTAGCGGGGGGCTCCAACGAGCAGTACTTC. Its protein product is CASSLAGGSNEQYF.

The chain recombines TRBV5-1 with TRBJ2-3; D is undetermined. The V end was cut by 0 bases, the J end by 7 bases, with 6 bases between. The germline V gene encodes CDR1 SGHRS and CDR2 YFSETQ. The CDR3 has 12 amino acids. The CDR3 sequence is CASSLVRNTQYF. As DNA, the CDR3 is TGCGCCAGCAGCTTGGTGAGGAATACGCAGTATTTT.

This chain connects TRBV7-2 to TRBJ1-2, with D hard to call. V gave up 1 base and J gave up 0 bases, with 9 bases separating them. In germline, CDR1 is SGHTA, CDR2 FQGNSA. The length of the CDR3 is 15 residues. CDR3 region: CASSLVYASNYGYTF. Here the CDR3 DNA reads TGTGCCAGCAGCTTAGTTTATGCATCTAACTATGGCTACACCTTC.

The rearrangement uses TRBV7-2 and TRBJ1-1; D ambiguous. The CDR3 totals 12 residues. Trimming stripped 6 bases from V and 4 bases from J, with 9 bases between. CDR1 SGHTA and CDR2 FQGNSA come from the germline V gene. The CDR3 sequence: CASRDIGTEAFF. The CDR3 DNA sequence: TGTGCCAGCAGAGATATTGGCACTGAAGCTTTCTTT.

CDR3 DNA sequence: TGTGCCAGCAGCCCCTTAGGACTAGCGATGGATGAGCAGTTCTTC. Translation: CASSPLGLAMDEQFF. This chain connects TRBV28 to TRBJ2-1, with TRBD2 matching over 9 bases. The length of the CDR3 is 15 residues. The germline gives CDR1 MDHEN, CDR2 SYDVKM. J lost 8 bases, V lost 6 bases, and 11 bases had no gene match. Supplemented by reference TRBV28 and TRBJ2-1, the full variable domain reads DVKVTQSSRYLVKRTGEKVFLECVQDMDHENMFWYRQDPGLGLRLIYFSYDVKMKEKGDIPEGYSVSREKKERFSLILESASTNQTSMYLCASSPLGLAMDEQFFGPGTRLTVL.

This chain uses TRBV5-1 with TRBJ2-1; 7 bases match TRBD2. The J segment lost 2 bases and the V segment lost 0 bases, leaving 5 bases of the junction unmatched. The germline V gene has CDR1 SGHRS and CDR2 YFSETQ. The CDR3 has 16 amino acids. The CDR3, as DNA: TGCGCCAGCAGCTTGGGGGACTATAACCCCTACAATGAGCAGTTCTTC. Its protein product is CASSLGDYNPYNEQFF.

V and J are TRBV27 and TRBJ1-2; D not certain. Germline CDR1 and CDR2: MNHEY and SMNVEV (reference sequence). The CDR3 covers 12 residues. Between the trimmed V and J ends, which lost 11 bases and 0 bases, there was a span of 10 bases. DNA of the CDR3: TGTGCCGCCTGGGTACCTAACTATGGCTACACCTTC. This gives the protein CAAWVPNYGYTF.

CDR3 residues: CASSFLSYNEQFF. The DNA for the CDR3 is TGTGCCAGCAGTTTCCTCTCCTACAATGAGCAGTTCTTC. The V call is TRBV27, the J call TRBJ2-1; D gene unclear. The CDR3 length is 13 residues. V dropped 3 bases and J dropped 0 bases, with 3 bases sitting between them. Germline V lookup: CDR1 MNHEY, CDR2 SMNVEV (reference sequence).

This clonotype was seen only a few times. This chain's CDR3 is CASSLVAGGTDTQYF. DNA for the CDR3: TGTGCCAGCAGTTTAGTTGCAGGGGGCACAGATACGCAGTATTTT. V gene TRBV27 combines with J gene TRBJ2-3; D is possibly TRBD1 (6 bases). V was trimmed by 2 bases and J by 1 base, leaving 10 bases between them. CDR1 MNHEY and CDR2 SMNVEV come from the germline V gene (reference sequence). CDR3 length: 15 residues.

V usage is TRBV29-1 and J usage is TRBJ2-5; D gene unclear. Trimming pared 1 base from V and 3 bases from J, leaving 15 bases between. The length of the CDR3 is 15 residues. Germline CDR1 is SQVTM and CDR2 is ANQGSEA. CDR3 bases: TGCAGCGTTGAAGGGGATTCGGAAGCTGAAGAGACCCAGTACTTC. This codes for CSVEGDSEAEETQYF.

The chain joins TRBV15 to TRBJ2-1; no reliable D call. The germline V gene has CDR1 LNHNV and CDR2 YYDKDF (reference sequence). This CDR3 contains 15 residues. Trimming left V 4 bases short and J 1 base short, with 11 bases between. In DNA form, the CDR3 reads TGTGCCACCAGCACCTACATGGGGTCCTACAATGAGCAGTTCTTC. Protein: CATSTYMGSYNEQFF.

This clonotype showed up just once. The CDR3 region is CASSLRDNFHEQYF. The CDR3 nucleotides are TGTGCCAGCAGTTTAAGGGACAATTTCCACGAGCAGTACTTC. The chain combines TRBV12-3 or TRBV12-4 with TRBJ2-7; a weak D match, TRBD1 (6 bases). Trimming pared 2 bases from V and 5 bases from J, leaving 13 bases between. The CDR3 totals 14 residues.

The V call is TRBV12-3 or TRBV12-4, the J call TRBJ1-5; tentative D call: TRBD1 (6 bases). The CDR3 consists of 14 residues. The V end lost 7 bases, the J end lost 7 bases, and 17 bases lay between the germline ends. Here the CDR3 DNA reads TGTGCCAGCATTCCCCGGGGGGCACGACAGCCCCAGCATTTT. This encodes CASIPRGARQPQHF.

The CDR3 here is CASSSGQGRPGTQYF. In nucleotides, the CDR3 is TGCGCCAGCAGTTCCGGACAGGGACGTCCCGGGACCCAGTACTTC. V usage is TRBV23-1 and J usage is TRBJ2-5; TRBD1 aligns across 8 bases. TRBV23-1 is treated as an ORF (open reading frame) with a function not yet certain. With 5 bases clipped from V and 7 bases from J, the junction kept 12 bases outside the gene matches. The CDR3 is 15 amino acids.